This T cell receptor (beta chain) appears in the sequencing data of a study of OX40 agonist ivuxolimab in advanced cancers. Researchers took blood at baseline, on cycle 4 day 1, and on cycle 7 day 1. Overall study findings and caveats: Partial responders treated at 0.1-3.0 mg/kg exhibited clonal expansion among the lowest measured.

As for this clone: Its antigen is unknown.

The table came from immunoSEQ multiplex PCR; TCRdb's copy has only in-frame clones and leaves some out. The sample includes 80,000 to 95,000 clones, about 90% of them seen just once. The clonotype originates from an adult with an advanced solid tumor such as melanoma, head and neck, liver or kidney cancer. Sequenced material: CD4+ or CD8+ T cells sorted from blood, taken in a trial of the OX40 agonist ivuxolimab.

Written as DNA, the CDR3 is TGTGCCAGCAGTTTAAGTAAGCAGTTATACGAGCAGTACTTC. Protein product: CASSLSKQLYEQYF. V is TRBV28 and J is TRBJ2-7; D is ambiguous. CDR1 and CDR2 from the germline V gene are MDHEN and SYDVKM. The CDR3 consists of 14 residues. V lost 2 bases and J 4 bases, leaving 12 bases between the germline ends.